The T cell receptor (beta chain) described here comes from a study of shared clonotypes between healthy human individuals. Study summary: Sampling drew on donors who were a couple of women and three men aged 18 to 49. Study observations and caveats: A small donor pool kept down the genetic and exposure-history diversity that was represented. Non-shared clonotypes had lower generation probabilities than those shared by all four donors. Several donors held about 5.1% of naive CD4 clonotypes in common.

The method was immunoSEQ multiplex PCR; TCRdb's version includes in-frame clones alone and lacks a portion of them. The data show around 700,000 clones, 92% seen once. There are 15 residues in the CDR3. Germline-derived CDR1 and CDR2 are SEHNR and FQNEAQ (reference sequence). V lost 5 bases and J lost 3, with 17 bases in between. Naive CD8 cells, CD45RO-negative and positively selected for CCR7, excluded terminally differentiated effector memory CD45RA+ cells. As regards this clone: What it binds is not known.

The source material was naive CD8+ T cells sorted from blood. This clonotype was sampled from a man between 25 and 39 years old in good health. The chain links TRBV7-9 to TRBJ2-7; no definite D call. The CDR3 protein is CASSTKESRFYEQYF. The DNA for the CDR3 is TGTGCCAGCAGCACAAAGGAGAGCCGTTTCTACGAGCAGTACTTC.